The clone carrying this TCR beta chain was seen once. This sample was taken from a study of Ad26.COV2.S vaccination and SARS-CoV-2 variants. The table came from immunoSEQ multiplex PCR; TCRdb's copy has only in-frame clones and leaves some out. The table has around 320,000 clones, around 81% seen once; the top ten hold approximately 2.2%. CDR3 length: 15 amino acids. The V and J ends lost 3 bases and 0 bases, in that order; junction bases with no gene match: 8. Germline V gives CDR1 SQVTM, CDR2 ANQGSEA. As for treatment: about 20 received Ad26.COV2.S at low or high dose, single or two shots; several received placebo; per-sample allocation not given. Day 63 following the first vaccine or placebo injection was when the samples were taken. The sample came from a Boston adult aged 18-55 years.

Sample: peripheral blood, taken in a trial of Ad26.COV2.S vaccine versus placebo. This TCR was sampled from a person aged 18 to 59 who received the Ad26.COV2.S COVID-19 vaccine or a placebo. The chain couples TRBV29-1 to TRBJ2-7, with 7 bases matching TRBD2. The CDR3 DNA sequence: TGCAGCGTTGATATCGCGGGGGTTAGCTCCTACGAGCAGTACTTC. It codes for CSVDIAGVSSYEQYF.